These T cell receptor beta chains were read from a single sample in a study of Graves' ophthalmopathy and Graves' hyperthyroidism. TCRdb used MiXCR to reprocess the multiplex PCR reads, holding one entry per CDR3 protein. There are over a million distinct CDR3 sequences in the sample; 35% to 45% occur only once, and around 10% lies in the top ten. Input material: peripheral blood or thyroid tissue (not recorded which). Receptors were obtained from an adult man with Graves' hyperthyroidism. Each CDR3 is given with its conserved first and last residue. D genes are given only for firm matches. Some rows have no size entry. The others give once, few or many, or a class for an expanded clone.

CDR3: CASSLNWGELAEQYF
DNA: TGTGCCAGCAGCTTAAATTGGGGGGAGCTTGCCGAGCAGTACTTC
size: many
D: -
V: TRBV7-2
J: TRBJ2-7

CDR3: CASSQDRERAFF
DNA: TGTGCCAGCAGCCAAGACAGGGAAAGAGCTTTCTTT
size: many
D: TRBD1
V: TRBV7-3
J: TRBJ1-1

CDR3: CASSERTGSYGYTF
DNA: TGTGCCAGCAGTGAACGAACGGGAAGCTATGGCTACACCTTC
size: -
D: -
V: TRBV2
J: TRBJ1-2

CDR3: CASSLGEPGYTF
DNA: TGTGCCAGCAGCTTAGGCGAGCCGGGCTACACCTTC
size: many
D: -
V: TRBV7-2
J: TRBJ1-2

CDR3: CASSQFWQGNSYEQYF
DNA: TGTGCCAGCAGCCAATTTTGGCAGGGAAACTCCTACGAGCAGTACTTC
size: -
D: -
V: TRBV4-2
J: TRBJ2-7

CDR3: CASSLNPTPGATEAFF
DNA: TGTGCCAGCAGTTTAAACCCTACTCCAGGGGCCACTGAAGCTTTCTTT
size: -
D: -
V: TRBV7-6
J: TRBJ1-1

CDR3: CASSDFEGGTGELFF
DNA: TGTGCCAGCAGCGATTTTGAGGGGGGCACCGGGGAGCTGTTTTTT
size: few
D: -
V: TRBV9
J: TRBJ2-2

CDR3: CATSDSHFSGSGETQYF
DNA: TGTGCCACCAGTGATTCACATTTCTCGGGATCTGGGGAGACCCAGTACTTC
size: -
D: -
V: TRBV24-1
J: TRBJ2-5

CDR3: CASSAGQGTVEQYF
DNA: TGCGCCAGCAGTGCCGGACAGGGGACGGTCGAGCAGTACTTC
size: -
D: TRBD1
V: TRBV10-2
J: TRBJ2-7

CDR3: CASSLATGLLAAEETQYF
DNA: TGTGCCAGCAGCTTAGCCACAGGGCTCCTGGCCGCAGAAGAGACCCAGTACTTC
size: many
D: -
V: TRBV7-8
J: TRBJ2-5

CDR3: CATSGSPYWGTGELFF
DNA: TGTGCCACCAGTGGATCCCCTTATTGGGGCACCGGGGAGCTGTTTTTT
size: many
D: -
V: TRBV24-1
J: TRBJ2-2

CDR3: CASSHPDRVGANVLTF
DNA: TGCGCCAGCAGCCACCCGGACAGGGTTGGGGCCAACGTCCTGACTTTC
size: many
D: TRBD1
V: TRBV4-3
J: TRBJ2-6

CDR3: CSARDRGYQPQYF
DNA: TGCAGTGCTAGGGACAGGGGATATCAGCCCCAGTACTTC
size: -
D: TRBD1
V: TRBV20-1
J: TRBJ2-5

CDR3: CASSRGKADEQYF
DNA: TGTGCCAGCAGCCGAGGGAAGGCAGACGAGCAGTACTTC
size: -
D: -
V: TRBV7-9
J: TRBJ2-7

CDR3: CASSYIGLSNQPQHF
DNA: TGTGCCAGCAGTTATATCGGGCTTAGCAATCAGCCCCAGCATTTT
size: -
D: -
V: TRBV10-3
J: TRBJ1-5

CDR3: CAISEGIHNYGYTF
DNA: TGTGCCATCAGTGAGGGGATCCACAACTATGGCTACACCTTC
size: -
D: -
V: TRBV10-3
J: TRBJ1-2

CDR3: CASSSTTDGHEQYF
DNA: TGTGCCAGCAGTTCAACGACCGACGGGCACGAGCAGTACTTC
size: -
D: -
V: TRBV9
J: TRBJ2-7

CDR3: CASSEVLTGKYGYTF
DNA: TGTGCCAGCAGTGAAGTCCTCACAGGGAAATATGGCTACACCTTC
size: many
D: -
V: TRBV6-5
J: TRBJ1-2

CDR3: CASSPIGEGNSYEQYF
DNA: TGTGCCAGCAGCCCAATAGGGGAGGGAAACTCCTACGAGCAGTACTTC
size: -
D: TRBD2
V: TRBV7-8
J: TRBJ2-7

CDR3: CATSDLQGTDTQYF
DNA: TGTGCCACCAGTGATTTGCAGGGCACAGATACGCAGTATTTT
size: many
D: -
V: TRBV24-1
J: TRBJ2-3

CDR3: CATSRVDLEQYF
DNA: TGTGCCACCAGCAGAGTAGATCTGGAGCAGTACTTC
size: many
D: -
V: TRBV15
J: TRBJ2-7

CDR3: CASSILGTETQYF
DNA: TGTGCCAGTAGTATTCTGGGGACGGAGACCCAGTACTTC
size: -
D: -
V: TRBV19
J: TRBJ2-5

CDR3: CASSLAGVRIQYF
DNA: TGTGCCAGCAGTCTAGCGGGAGTAAGGATCCAGTACTTC
size: -
D: TRBD2
V: TRBV12-3/TRBV12-4
J: TRBJ2-5

CDR3: CSASVREIGIYF
DNA: TGCAGTGCTAGTGTAAGGGAGATAGGCATATATTTT
size: -
D: -
V: TRBV20-1
J: TRBJ1-3

CDR3: CAMGGNNQPQHF
DNA: TGTGCCATGGGGGGTAATAATCAGCCCCAGCATTTT
size: many
D: -
V: TRBV2
J: TRBJ1-5

CDR3: CASSLSGGSSYNSPLHF
DNA: TGTGCCAGCAGTTTATCCGGGGGTAGCTCCTATAATTCACCCCTCCACTTT
size: -
D: -
V: TRBV12-3/TRBV12-4
J: TRBJ1-6

CDR3: CASSFSDIRNTIYF
DNA: TGTGCCAGCAGTTTTAGTGACATTCGGAACACCATATATTTT
size: many
D: -
V: TRBV12-3/TRBV12-4
J: TRBJ1-3

CDR3: CSASLQGDEQYF
DNA: TGCAGTGCTAGCCTACAGGGCGACGAGCAGTACTTC
size: many
D: -
V: TRBV20-1
J: TRBJ2-7

CDR3: CASSLTGTGVGEQYF
DNA: TGTGCCAGCAGCTTAACCGGGACAGGGGTAGGTGAGCAGTACTTC
size: many
D: TRBD1
V: TRBV11-2
J: TRBJ2-7

CDR3: CASSAGQLHHPQHF
DNA: TGTGCCAGCAGCGCAGGGCAGCTACATCATCCCCAGCATTTT
size: -
D: -
V: TRBV7-9
J: TRBJ1-5

CDR3: CAISESGFEQYF
DNA: TGTGCCATCAGTGAGTCCGGATTCGAGCAGTACTTC
size: many
D: -
V: TRBV10-3
J: TRBJ2-7

CDR3: CASSRGSLGATRGETQYF
DNA: TGTGCCAGTAGCCGGGGTTCCTTGGGAGCGACAAGGGGAGAGACCCAGTACTTC
size: -
D: -
V: TRBV7-2
J: TRBJ2-5

CDR3: CAISEQGETQYF
DNA: TGTGCCATCAGTGAGCAGGGGGAGACCCAGTACTTC
size: many
D: -
V: TRBV10-3
J: TRBJ2-5

CDR3: CASSFIPFETQYF
DNA: TGCGCCAGCAGCTTCATACCGTTCGAGACCCAGTACTTC
size: many
D: -
V: TRBV5-1
J: TRBJ2-5

CDR3: CSARGGQGNYGYTF
DNA: TGCAGTGCTAGAGGGGGACAGGGGAACTATGGCTACACCTTC
size: many
D: TRBD1
V: TRBV20-1
J: TRBJ1-2

CDR3: CANSKGGQQYF
DNA: TGTGCCAATTCGAAGGGTGGGCAGCAGTACTTC
size: -
D: -
V: TRBV25-1
J: TRBJ2-7

CDR3: CASSLDGRGGSETQYF
DNA: TGTGCCAGCAGCTTAGACGGTCGGGGGGGTTCGGAGACCCAGTACTTC
size: many
D: TRBD2
V: TRBV7-2
J: TRBJ2-5